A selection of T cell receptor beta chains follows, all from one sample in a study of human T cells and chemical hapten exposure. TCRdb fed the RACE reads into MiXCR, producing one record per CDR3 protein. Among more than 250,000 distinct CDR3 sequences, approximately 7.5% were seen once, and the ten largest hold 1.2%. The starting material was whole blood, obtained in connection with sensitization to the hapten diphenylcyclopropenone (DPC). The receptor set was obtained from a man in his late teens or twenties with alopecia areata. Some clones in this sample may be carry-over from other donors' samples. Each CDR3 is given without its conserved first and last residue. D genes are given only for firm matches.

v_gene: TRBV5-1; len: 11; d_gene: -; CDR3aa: ASSLIGNQPQH
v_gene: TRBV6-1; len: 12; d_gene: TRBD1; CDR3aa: ASSETTGNSEQY
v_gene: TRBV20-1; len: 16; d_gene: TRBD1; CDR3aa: SARQRDSQLATNEKLF
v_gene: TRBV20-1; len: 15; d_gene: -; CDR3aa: SARSLAQGYSNSPLH
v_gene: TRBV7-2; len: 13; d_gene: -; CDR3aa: ASSLSGGATDTQY
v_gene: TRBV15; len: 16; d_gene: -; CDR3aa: ATSRERPDGFSGNTIY
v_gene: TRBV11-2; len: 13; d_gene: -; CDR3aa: ASSLEKRSTDTQY
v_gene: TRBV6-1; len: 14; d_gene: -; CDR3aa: ASSVSGHEWEEKLF
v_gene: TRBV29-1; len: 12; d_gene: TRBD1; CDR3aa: SVERQGLNTEAF
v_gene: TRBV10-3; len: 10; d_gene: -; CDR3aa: AISAAAQPQH
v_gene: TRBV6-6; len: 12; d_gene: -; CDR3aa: ASRPPGDTDTQY
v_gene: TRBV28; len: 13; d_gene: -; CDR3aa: ASNSPGRRNQPQH
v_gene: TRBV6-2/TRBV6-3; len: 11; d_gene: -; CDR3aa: ASSYWQVYEQY
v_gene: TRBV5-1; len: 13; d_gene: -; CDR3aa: ASSLGSGDGNTIY
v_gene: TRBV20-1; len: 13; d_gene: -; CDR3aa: SARPVGYQNTEAF
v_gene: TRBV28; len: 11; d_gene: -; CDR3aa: ASSLTSSYEQY
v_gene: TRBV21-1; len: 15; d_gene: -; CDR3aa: ASSSLASGGAKNEQF
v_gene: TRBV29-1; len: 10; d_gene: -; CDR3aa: SVERVGTEAF
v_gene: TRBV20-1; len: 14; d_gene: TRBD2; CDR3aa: SARTLAGLVTDTQY
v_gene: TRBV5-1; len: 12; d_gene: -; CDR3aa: ASSLGSENTEAF
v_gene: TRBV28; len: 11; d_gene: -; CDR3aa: VSQGRMNTEAF
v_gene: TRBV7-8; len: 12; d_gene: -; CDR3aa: ASSWETGRETQY
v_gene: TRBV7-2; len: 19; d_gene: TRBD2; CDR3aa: ASSLGPWAPGGLGDTGELF
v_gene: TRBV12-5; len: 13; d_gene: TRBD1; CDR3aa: ASGGQGLNTGELF
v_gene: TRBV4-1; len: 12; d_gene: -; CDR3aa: ASSRRTQTYEQY
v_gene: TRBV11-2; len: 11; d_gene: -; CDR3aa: ASSLNLVNEQF
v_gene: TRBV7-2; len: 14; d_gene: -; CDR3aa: ASSLAPAYSNQPQH
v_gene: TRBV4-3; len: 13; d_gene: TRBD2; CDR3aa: ASSPLAGFQETQY
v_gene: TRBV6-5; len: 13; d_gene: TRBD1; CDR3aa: ASSHRQGLTEKLF
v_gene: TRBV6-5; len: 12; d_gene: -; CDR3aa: ASSYSSGVSGAF
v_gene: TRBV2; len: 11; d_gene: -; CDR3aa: ASSRTVQETQY
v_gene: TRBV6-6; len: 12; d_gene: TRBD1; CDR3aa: ASTWDRGNTEAF
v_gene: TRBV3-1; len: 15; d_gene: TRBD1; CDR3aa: ASSVSHGGTVNQPQH
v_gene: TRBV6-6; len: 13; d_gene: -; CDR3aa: ASRKTSGEAYEQY
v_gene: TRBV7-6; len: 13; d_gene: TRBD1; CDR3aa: ASSPGTGVGETQY
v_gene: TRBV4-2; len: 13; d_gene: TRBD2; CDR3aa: ASSQTSGGADTQY
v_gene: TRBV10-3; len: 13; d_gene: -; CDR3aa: AINSGGAGNSPLH
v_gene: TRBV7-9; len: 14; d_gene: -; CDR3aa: ASSKEGGYSGNTIY
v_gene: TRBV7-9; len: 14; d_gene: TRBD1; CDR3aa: ASRPGQGVRNTEAF
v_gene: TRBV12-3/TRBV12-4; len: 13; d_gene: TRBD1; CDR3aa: ASSLTGAGANVLT
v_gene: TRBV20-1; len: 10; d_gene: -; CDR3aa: SARKQGGEQF
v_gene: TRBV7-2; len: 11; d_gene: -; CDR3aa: ASSLESNTEAF
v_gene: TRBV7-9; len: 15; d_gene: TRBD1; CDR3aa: ASSLFPTGTANYGYT
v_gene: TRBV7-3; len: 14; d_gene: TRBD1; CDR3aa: ASSRDSSANTGELF
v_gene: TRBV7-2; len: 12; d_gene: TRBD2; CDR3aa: ASSGASGEETQY
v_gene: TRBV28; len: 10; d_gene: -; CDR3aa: ASSLQGNEQY
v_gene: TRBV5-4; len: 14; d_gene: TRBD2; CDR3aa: ASSYPTSGERAEQF
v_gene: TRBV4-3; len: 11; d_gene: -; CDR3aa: ASSPEGWGEQY
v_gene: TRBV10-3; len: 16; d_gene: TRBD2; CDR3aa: AISESSGFRGGTDTQY
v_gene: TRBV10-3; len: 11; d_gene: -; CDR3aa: AIRRQQDNEQF
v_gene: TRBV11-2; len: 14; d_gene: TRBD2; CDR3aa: ASSLDSSGSLDTQY
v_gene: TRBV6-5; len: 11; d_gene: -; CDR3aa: ASRDAAENIQY
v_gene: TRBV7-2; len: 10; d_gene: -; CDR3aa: ASSSEADTQY
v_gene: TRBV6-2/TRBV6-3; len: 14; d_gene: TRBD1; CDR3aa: ASSYFGTAKSYEQY
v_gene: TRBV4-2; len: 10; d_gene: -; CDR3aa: ASSSPAPGYT
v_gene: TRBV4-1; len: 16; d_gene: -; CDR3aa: ASSHPILRGGVNTEAF
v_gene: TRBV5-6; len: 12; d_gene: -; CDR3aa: ASSFGGPLDTQY